These T cell receptor beta chains were read from a single sample in a study of beta chain features in type 1 diabetes. The data were produced by immunoSEQ multiplex PCR, yet TCRdb's version contains in-frame clones alone and is incomplete. The sample yields some 240,000 clones, 16% seen once. The specimen was naive CD4+ T cells from blood. These receptor sequences come from a man younger than 40 with type 1 diabetes. CDR3s include the opening cysteine and the closing phenylalanine or tryptophan. Fields, in order: V gene, clone size, J gene, D gene, CDR3 protein, CDR3 DNA. A D gene is named only where the DNA matches it firmly. Expanded clones are given a class, and other clones once, few, many or no size at all.

v_call: TRBV25-1
clone_size: -
j_call: TRBJ2-1
d_call: -
cdr3_aa: CASSVLQGEQFF
cdr3_nt: TGTGCCAGCAGTGTTCTACAGGGAGAGCAGTTCTTC

v_call: TRBV30
clone_size: once
j_call: TRBJ2-3
d_call: -
cdr3_aa: CAWSEGFSTDTQYF
cdr3_nt: TGTGCCTGGAGTGAAGGGTTTAGCACAGATACGCAGTATTTT

v_call: TRBV20-1
clone_size: few
j_call: TRBJ2-7
d_call: -
cdr3_aa: CSADRSYEQYF
cdr3_nt: TGCAGTGCTGACCGGAGTTACGAGCAGTACTTC

v_call: TRBV20-1
clone_size: -
j_call: TRBJ2-1
d_call: -
cdr3_aa: CSANNYNEQFF
cdr3_nt: TGCAGTGCTAACAACTACAATGAGCAGTTCTTC

v_call: TRBV4-3
clone_size: -
j_call: TRBJ2-7
d_call: TRBD1
cdr3_aa: CASSRIGTGITYEQYF
cdr3_nt: TGCGCCAGCAGCCGAATCGGGACAGGGATAACCTACGAGCAGTACTTC

v_call: TRBV30
clone_size: few
j_call: TRBJ2-7
d_call: -
cdr3_aa: CAWGDSRYEQYF
cdr3_nt: TGTGCATGGGGGGACAGTCGCTACGAGCAGTACTTC

v_call: TRBV29-1
clone_size: few
j_call: TRBJ2-1
d_call: -
cdr3_aa: CSVAKRLHNEQFF
cdr3_nt: TGCAGCGTTGCTAAGCGACTACACAATGAGCAGTTCTTC

v_call: TRBV7-2
clone_size: -
j_call: TRBJ2-7
d_call: -
cdr3_aa: CASSLAQSYEQYF
cdr3_nt: TGTGCCAGCAGCTTAGCGCAGTCCTACGAGCAGTACTTC

v_call: TRBV5-1
clone_size: few
j_call: TRBJ2-1
d_call: -
cdr3_aa: CASSLAIEPSEQFF
cdr3_nt: TGCGCCAGCAGCTTGGCCATAGAACCTAGTGAGCAGTTCTTC

v_call: TRBV9
clone_size: -
j_call: TRBJ2-1
d_call: TRBD1
cdr3_aa: CASSPRGTGDNEQFF
cdr3_nt: TGTGCCAGCAGCCCCCGGGGGACAGGGGACAATGAGCAGTTCTTC

v_call: TRBV6-5
clone_size: -
j_call: TRBJ1-1
d_call: -
cdr3_aa: CASSDQGNTEAFF
cdr3_nt: TGTGCCAGCAGTGACCAGGGGAACACTGAAGCTTTCTTT

v_call: TRBV7-3
clone_size: -
j_call: TRBJ2-6
d_call: -
cdr3_aa: CASSLGASGANVLTF
cdr3_nt: TGTGCCAGCAGCTTGGGGGCCTCTGGGGCCAACGTCCTGACTTTC

v_call: TRBV29-1
clone_size: -
j_call: TRBJ1-1
d_call: -
cdr3_aa: CSALGYLNTEAFF
cdr3_nt: TGCAGCGCTTTGGGGTACCTGAACACTGAAGCTTTCTTT

v_call: TRBV4-1
clone_size: -
j_call: TRBJ2-3
d_call: TRBD2
cdr3_aa: CASSASLAGGSDTQYF
cdr3_nt: TGCGCCAGCAGCGCATCACTAGCGGGAGGATCAGATACGCAGTATTTT

v_call: TRBV14
clone_size: -
j_call: TRBJ2-1
d_call: TRBD2
cdr3_aa: CASRGTSGSLWYNEQFF
cdr3_nt: TGTGCCAGCAGGGGGACTAGCGGGAGTCTTTGGTACAATGAGCAGTTCTTC

v_call: TRBV30
clone_size: -
j_call: TRBJ2-5
d_call: -
cdr3_aa: CAWSPRRRETQYF
cdr3_nt: TGTGCCTGGAGTCCCAGGCGTAGAGAGACCCAGTACTTC

v_call: TRBV4-3
clone_size: -
j_call: TRBJ2-1
d_call: -
cdr3_aa: CASSQDRDNRFGYNEQFF
cdr3_nt: TGCGCCAGCAGCCAAGACCGGGACAACCGATTCGGGTACAATGAGCAGTTCTTC

v_call: TRBV30
clone_size: -
j_call: TRBJ2-2
d_call: -
cdr3_aa: CAWISGRGTGELFF
cdr3_nt: TGTGCCTGGATTTCTGGACGGGGCACCGGGGAGCTGTTTTTT

v_call: TRBV9
clone_size: -
j_call: TRBJ2-5
d_call: -
cdr3_aa: CASSPRLRQETQYF
cdr3_nt: TGTGCCAGCAGCCCCCGACTACGTCAAGAGACCCAGTACTTC

v_call: TRBV7-2
clone_size: -
j_call: TRBJ1-2
d_call: -
cdr3_aa: CASSLSAGINYGYTF
cdr3_nt: TGTGCCAGCAGCTTATCTGCAGGGATTAACTATGGCTACACCTTC

v_call: TRBV4-1
clone_size: few
j_call: TRBJ2-7
d_call: TRBD2
cdr3_aa: CASSQVRLAGTKFSYEQYF
cdr3_nt: TGCGCCAGCAGCCAAGTTCGACTAGCGGGAACTAAATTCTCCTACGAGCAGTACTTC

v_call: TRBV7-9
clone_size: -
j_call: TRBJ2-3
d_call: -
cdr3_aa: CASSSPGGDTQYF
cdr3_nt: TGTGCCAGCAGCTCTCCGGGTGGAGATACGCAGTATTTT

v_call: TRBV5-4
clone_size: -
j_call: TRBJ2-7
d_call: TRBD2
cdr3_aa: CASSLIVAGGYYEQYF
cdr3_nt: TGTGCCAGCAGCTTGATCGTAGCGGGAGGGTATTACGAGCAGTACTTC

v_call: TRBV19
clone_size: few
j_call: TRBJ2-7
d_call: TRBD1
cdr3_aa: CASSPDRSAYEQYF
cdr3_nt: TGTGCCAGTAGCCCGGACAGGTCCGCCTACGAGCAGTACTTC

v_call: TRBV30
clone_size: few
j_call: TRBJ2-1
d_call: TRBD2
cdr3_aa: CAWIAGGRYEQFF
cdr3_nt: TGTGCCTGGATAGCGGGAGGCCGCTATGAGCAGTTCTTC

v_call: TRBV5-1
clone_size: -
j_call: TRBJ2-5
d_call: TRBD1
cdr3_aa: CASSLGTGLRETQYF
cdr3_nt: TGCGCCAGCAGCTTGGGGACAGGACTCCGGGAGACCCAGTACTTC

v_call: TRBV29-1
clone_size: few
j_call: TRBJ2-1
d_call: TRBD1
cdr3_aa: CSVEPRQGAQYNEQFF
cdr3_nt: TGCAGCGTTGAACCCCGACAGGGGGCTCAATACAATGAGCAGTTCTTC

v_call: TRBV6-5
clone_size: few
j_call: TRBJ2-5
d_call: TRBD2
cdr3_aa: CASSLAGVQETQYF
cdr3_nt: TGTGCCAGCAGTCTCGCGGGAGTACAAGAGACCCAGTACTTC

v_call: TRBV29-1
clone_size: -
j_call: TRBJ1-2
d_call: TRBD1
cdr3_aa: CSVAQGAGYGYTF
cdr3_nt: TGCAGCGTTGCCCAGGGGGCGGGCTATGGCTACACCTTC

v_call: TRBV7-2
clone_size: -
j_call: TRBJ2-6
d_call: -
cdr3_aa: CASSPRVYSGANVLTF
cdr3_nt: TGTGCCAGCAGCCCAAGAGTATACTCTGGGGCCAACGTCCTGACTTTC

v_call: TRBV9
clone_size: -
j_call: TRBJ2-7
d_call: TRBD2
cdr3_aa: CASSVASTSGAYEQYF
cdr3_nt: TGTGCCAGCAGCGTAGCGAGCACTAGCGGGGCTTACGAGCAGTACTTC

v_call: TRBV28
clone_size: few
j_call: TRBJ2-7
d_call: -
cdr3_aa: CASSRLPILVNF
cdr3_nt: TGTGCCAGCAGTCGACTCCCAATCTTGGTAAACTTC

v_call: TRBV6-5
clone_size: -
j_call: TRBJ2-3
d_call: -
cdr3_aa: CASTRSSGTDTQYF
cdr3_nt: TGTGCCAGCACCCGCTCCTCGGGGACAGATACGCAGTATTTT

v_call: TRBV9
clone_size: -
j_call: TRBJ2-5
d_call: TRBD2
cdr3_aa: CASSAGLAGGPSETQYF
cdr3_nt: TGTGCCAGCAGCGCGGGACTAGCGGGAGGGCCGTCGGAGACCCAGTACTTC

v_call: TRBV15
clone_size: few
j_call: TRBJ2-5
d_call: TRBD1
cdr3_aa: CATSRGPGQGQETQYF
cdr3_nt: TGTGCCACCAGCAGGGGACCGGGACAGGGTCAAGAGACCCAGTACTTC

v_call: TRBV4-3
clone_size: -
j_call: TRBJ2-7
d_call: TRBD2
cdr3_aa: CASSQDRSGRAYEQYF
cdr3_nt: TGCGCCAGCAGCCAAGATCGGAGCGGGAGGGCCTACGAGCAGTACTTC

v_call: TRBV27
clone_size: -
j_call: TRBJ2-5
d_call: -
cdr3_aa: CASSLSARSQETQYF
cdr3_nt: TGTGCCAGCAGTTTATCAGCGCGTTCACAAGAGACCCAGTACTTC

v_call: TRBV2
clone_size: -
j_call: TRBJ2-5
d_call: -
cdr3_aa: CASRDKGVQETQYF
cdr3_nt: TGTGCCAGCCGGGACAAGGGAGTCCAAGAGACCCAGTACTTC

v_call: TRBV29-1
clone_size: -
j_call: TRBJ1-4
d_call: -
cdr3_aa: CSVSEGGEKLFF
cdr3_nt: TGCAGCGTCTCCGAAGGGGGTGAAAAACTGTTTTTT

v_call: TRBV14
clone_size: few
j_call: TRBJ2-2
d_call: -
cdr3_aa: CASSHANPRGGELFF
cdr3_nt: TGTGCCAGCAGCCACGCCAACCCCAGGGGAGGGGAGCTGTTTTTT

v_call: TRBV30
clone_size: -
j_call: TRBJ2-1
d_call: TRBD2
cdr3_aa: CAWSVGGSYNEQFF
cdr3_nt: TGTGCCTGGAGTGTGGGCGGGAGCTACAATGAGCAGTTCTTC

v_call: TRBV19
clone_size: -
j_call: TRBJ2-7
d_call: -
cdr3_aa: CASSSGGTYEQYF
cdr3_nt: TGTGCCAGTAGCTCCGGAGGGACCTACGAGCAGTACTTC

v_call: TRBV4-2
clone_size: few
j_call: TRBJ2-4
d_call: -
cdr3_aa: CASSQDKDIQYF
cdr3_nt: TGTGCCAGCAGCCAAGATAAGGACATTCAGTACTTC

v_call: TRBV5-4
clone_size: few
j_call: TRBJ2-5
d_call: -
cdr3_aa: CASSRGTVQETQYF
cdr3_nt: TGTGCCAGCAGCCGGGGGACAGTTCAAGAGACCCAGTACTTC

v_call: TRBV7-9
clone_size: few
j_call: TRBJ2-3
d_call: -
cdr3_aa: CASSLGTADTQYF
cdr3_nt: TGTGCCAGCAGCTTAGGGACAGCAGATACGCAGTATTTT

v_call: TRBV5-1
clone_size: -
j_call: TRBJ2-5
d_call: TRBD2
cdr3_aa: CASSLSAGEETQYF
cdr3_nt: TGCGCCAGCAGCTTGTCAGCGGGAGAAGAGACCCAGTACTTC

v_call: TRBV2
clone_size: few
j_call: TRBJ2-3
d_call: -
cdr3_aa: CASTPTTHTQYF
cdr3_nt: TGTGCCAGCACTCCGACTACGCATACGCAGTATTTT

v_call: TRBV29-1
clone_size: few
j_call: TRBJ1-2
d_call: -
cdr3_aa: CSVDSDSYGYTF
cdr3_nt: TGCAGCGTTGATTCGGACAGCTATGGCTACACCTTC

v_call: TRBV6-5
clone_size: few
j_call: TRBJ2-4
d_call: -
cdr3_aa: CASSYSVLGLGIQYF
cdr3_nt: TGTGCCAGCAGTTACTCGGTGCTCGGACTGGGCATTCAGTACTTC

v_call: TRBV14
clone_size: few
j_call: TRBJ2-1
d_call: TRBD1
cdr3_aa: CASSQSGTGYNEQFF
cdr3_nt: TGTGCCAGCAGCCAATCCGGGACAGGCTACAATGAGCAGTTCTTC

v_call: TRBV30
clone_size: few
j_call: TRBJ2-7
d_call: -
cdr3_aa: CAWSVKGAPSEQYF
cdr3_nt: TGTGCCTGGAGTGTAAAGGGTGCCCCTTCCGAGCAGTACTTC

v_call: TRBV28
clone_size: few
j_call: TRBJ2-2
d_call: TRBD2
cdr3_aa: CASSLSYGTSEAGELFF
cdr3_nt: TGTGCCAGCAGTTTGTCCTACGGGACTAGCGAGGCCGGGGAGCTGTTTTTT

v_call: TRBV15
clone_size: -
j_call: TRBJ2-5
d_call: -
cdr3_aa: CATSRDQGVQETQYF
cdr3_nt: TGTGCCACCAGCAGAGATCAAGGAGTCCAAGAGACCCAGTACTTC

v_call: TRBV5-1
clone_size: once
j_call: TRBJ2-5
d_call: -
cdr3_aa: CASSYPGVRETQYF
cdr3_nt: TGCGCCAGCAGCTACCCAGGAGTTCGAGAGACCCAGTACTTC

v_call: TRBV7-2
clone_size: -
j_call: TRBJ2-7
d_call: TRBD1
cdr3_aa: CASSLTGTGTSITPWF
cdr3_nt: TGTGCCAGCAGCTTAACTGGGACAGGGACGAGCATCACCCCTTGGTTC